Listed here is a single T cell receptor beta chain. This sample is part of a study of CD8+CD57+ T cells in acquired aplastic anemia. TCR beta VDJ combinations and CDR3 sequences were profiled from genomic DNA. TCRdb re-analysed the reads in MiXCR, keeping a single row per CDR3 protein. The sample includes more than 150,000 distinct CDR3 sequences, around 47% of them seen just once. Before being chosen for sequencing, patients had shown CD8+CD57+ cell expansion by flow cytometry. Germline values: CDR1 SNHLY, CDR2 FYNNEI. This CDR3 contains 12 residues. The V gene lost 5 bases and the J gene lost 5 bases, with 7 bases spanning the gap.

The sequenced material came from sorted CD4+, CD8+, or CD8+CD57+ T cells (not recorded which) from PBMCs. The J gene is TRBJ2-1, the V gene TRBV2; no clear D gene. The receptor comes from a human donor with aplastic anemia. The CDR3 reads CASSPGHNEQFF. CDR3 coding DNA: TGTGCCAGCAGTCCCGGGCACAATGAGCAGTTCTTC.